Shown below are 3 T cell receptor beta chains from a single sample sequenced in a study of T-cell memory formation after mild COVID-19. Each CDR3 protein is one row after TCRdb ran MiXCR on the 5' RACE reads. The sample has about 170,000 distinct CDR3 sequences, under 15% seen once. The specimen was PBMCs or a T cell subset sorted from them (not recorded which). The receptor source for this set is a man aged 18 to 30 who had mild COVID-19 (a few samples of this study predate the infection). Cell type and time point are not known.

The table lists this clonotype with a few counts. The chain links TRBV10-3 to TRBJ1-5, with TRBD1 identical over 8 bases. Per germline, CDR1 ENHRY and CDR2 SYGVKD. Trimming removed 2 bases from V and 6 bases from J; junction bases left unmatched: 3. The CDR3 has 14 amino acids. CDR3 bases: TGTGCCATCAGTGAGGGACAGGGTTTTCAGCCCCAGCATTTT. Translation gives CAISEGQGFQPQHF.

This sequence joins TRBV30 and TRBJ2-5; tentative D call: TRBD2 (6 bases). The germline V gene encodes CDR1 GTSNPN and CDR2 SVGIG (reference sequence). CDR3 size: 13 residues. The germline V and J ends were trimmed by 4 bases and 9 bases, with 18 bases remaining between them. CDR3: CAWNPGVIGSQYF. CDR3 in DNA: TGTGCCTGGAATCCGGGGGTAATCGGGTCCCAGTACTTC. Full variable domain (outside the CDR3, taken from reference TRBV30 and TRBJ2-5): SQTIHQWPATLVQPVGSPLSLECTVEGTSNPNLYWYRQAAGRGLQLLFYSVGIGQISSEVPQNLSASRPQDRQFILSSKKLLLSDSGFYLCAWNPGVIGSQYFGPGTRLLVL.

This clonotype has a handful of counts. The chain combines TRBV24-1 with TRBJ2-3; 12 bases fit TRBD2. With 5 bases clipped from V and 3 bases from J, the junction kept 11 bases outside the gene matches. The germline V gene has CDR1 KGHDR and CDR2 SFDVKD. This CDR3 comprises 18 residues. This CDR3 reads CATSGTPGLAGVTDTQYF. As DNA, the CDR3 is TGTGCCACCAGTGGGACTCCGGGACTAGCGGGTGTTACAGATACGCAGTATTTT.